This T cell receptor (beta chain) emerged from a study of CD8 T cells in ankylosing spondylitis (dated by TCRdb to about 2017). For the study in its entirety: The study profiled T cell receptor beta repertoires in healthy donors and ankylosing spondylitis patients to find disease-linked TCR variants. The whole study cohort included some 100 healthy donors and 20 to 25 ankylosing spondylitis patients. Peripheral blood samples were taken, and synovial fluid was additionally collected from ankylosing spondylitis patients.

Its CDR3 holds 14 amino acids, cysteine through phenylalanine. CDR3 DNA only is kept here, 42 bases in frame from base 1. V and J are trimmed by 8 bases and 0 bases, and the gene matches miss 9 bases of the junction. From the germline V gene, CDR1 is SQVTM and CDR2 is ANQGSEA. This clonotype occurred a few times. Its target antigen remains unknown. One base away there is no much larger clone; base qualities are not given. Sequencer: Illumina HiSeq 2500. Quantitative 5'-RACE with molecular barcodes was used to prepare TCR beta libraries. Regarding the original processing steps: To identify disease-linked TCR variants, a new computational method was used, one built on a probabilistic model of VDJ rearrangement. The public reads were run again by TCRdb, first through fastp at Q25 and then through MiXCR, and only productive beta chains were kept. Records with the same CDR3 protein are collapsed into one entry carrying the most frequent genes and DNA. TCRdb's processing, not the authors' own work, is the source of the V and J calls. Present in this sample are 230,000 or so distinct CDR3 sequences, more than 20% of which were seen just once. More than 0.6% of the sample comes from the top ten.

What the work shows at the level of the full study, not this receptor alone: In peripheral blood, the disease-linked clones were found at relatively low frequencies and had a CD8+ phenotype. A TCR beta motif made up of several highly homologous amino acid variants appeared to be characteristic of blood from ankylosing spondylitis patients. Some motif variants had previously been reported in the synovial fluid and blood of reactive arthritis patients, which suggests shared mechanisms of disease initiation. The disease-linked clones were reported to be significantly enriched in matched synovial fluid samples from ankylosing spondylitis patients.

Sequenced material: blood, either unsorted or a sorted T cell fraction (not recorded which). The sequence joins TRBV29-1 to TRBJ1-2; 7 central nucleotides agree with TRBD1. The clonotype was recovered from a male donor with ankylosing spondylitis or in good health (not recorded which). CDR3 region: CSSQGVTPNYGYTF. The DNA sequence reads TGCAGCTCCCAGGGGGTGACACCTAACTATGGCTACACCTTC.